The entry below describes one T cell receptor (beta chain). The data were obtained in a study of blood T cell repertoires in COVID-19. Study details: COVID-19 samples, acute and convalescent, were from the United States, Italy and Spain. PBMCs, B-cell-depleted T cells, or T cells were the source of the cDNA or gDNA that made up the material.

Original processing methods: Amplification of reference gene primers provided the estimated nucleated cell counts. The table came from immunoSEQ multiplex PCR; TCRdb's copy has only in-frame clones and leaves some out. The DNA gave D and trimming, while V, J and clone size come from that table. This sample has about 69,000 clones, with roughly 80% found just once. The V end lost 2 bases, the J end lost 0 bases, and 12 bases lay between the germline ends. CDR3 length equals 16 residues. Looked up from germline, CDR1 is ENHRY and CDR2 is SYGVKD. This receptor was taken from a man in his fifties with COVID-19, enrolled during active disease. The sequenced sample consisted of peripheral blood. This chain joins TRBV10-3 and TRBJ2-3, with D unclear. For the CDR3, the DNA is TGTGCCATCAGTGAGCCGAGAACGAGGAGCACAGATACGCAGTATTTT. This encodes CAISEPRTRSTDTQYF.